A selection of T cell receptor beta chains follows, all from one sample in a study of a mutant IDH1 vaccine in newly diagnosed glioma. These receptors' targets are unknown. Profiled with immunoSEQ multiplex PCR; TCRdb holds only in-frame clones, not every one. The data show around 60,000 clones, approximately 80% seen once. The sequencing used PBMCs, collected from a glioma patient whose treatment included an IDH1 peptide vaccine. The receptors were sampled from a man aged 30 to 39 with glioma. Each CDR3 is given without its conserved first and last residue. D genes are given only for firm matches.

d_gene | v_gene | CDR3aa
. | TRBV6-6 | ASSLRDSYNSPLH
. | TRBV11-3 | ASSLVRSSYEQY
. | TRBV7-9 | ASSLVTDWEKLF
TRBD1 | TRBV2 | ASTDRGAPQWSEAF
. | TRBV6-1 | ASSEPGRLNTEAF
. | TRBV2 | ASRGTSDYT
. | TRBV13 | ASSPHRSSGNTIY
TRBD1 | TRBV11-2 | ASSLTWGTGSEKLF
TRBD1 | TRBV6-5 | ASSKTGKYQPQH
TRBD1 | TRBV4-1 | ASSQPKGRDRGLVLAEAF
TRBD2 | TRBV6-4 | ASSDSTSGGADTQY
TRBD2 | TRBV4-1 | ASSPVAGVFDGELF
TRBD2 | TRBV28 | ASSRSGGAVDEQF
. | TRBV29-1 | SVDGVYEQY